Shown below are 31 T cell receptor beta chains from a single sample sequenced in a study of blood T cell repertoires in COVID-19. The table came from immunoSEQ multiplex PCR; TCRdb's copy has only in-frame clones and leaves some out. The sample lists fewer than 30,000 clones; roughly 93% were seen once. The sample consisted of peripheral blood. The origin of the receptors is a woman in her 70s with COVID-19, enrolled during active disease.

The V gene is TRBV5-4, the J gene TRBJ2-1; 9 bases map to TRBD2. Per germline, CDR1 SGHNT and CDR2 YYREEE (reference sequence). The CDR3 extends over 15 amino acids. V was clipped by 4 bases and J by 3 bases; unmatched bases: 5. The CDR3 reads CASSPEREDYNEQFF. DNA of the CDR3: TGTGCCAGCAGCCCTGAGCGGGAGGACTACAATGAGCAGTTCTTC.

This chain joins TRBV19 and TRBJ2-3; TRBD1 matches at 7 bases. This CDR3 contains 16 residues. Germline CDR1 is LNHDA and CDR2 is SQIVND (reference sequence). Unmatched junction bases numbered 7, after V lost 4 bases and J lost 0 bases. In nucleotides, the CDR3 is TGTGCCAGTAGTAAAACTCACAGGGGAAGCACAGATACGCAGTATTTT. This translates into CASSKTHRGSTDTQYF.

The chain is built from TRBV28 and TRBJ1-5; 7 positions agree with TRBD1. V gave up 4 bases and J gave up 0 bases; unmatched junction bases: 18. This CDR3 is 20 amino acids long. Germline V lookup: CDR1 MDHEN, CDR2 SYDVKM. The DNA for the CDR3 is TGTGCCAGCAGTTCGCAAATTGGGACAGTAAAGCTATATAGCAATCAGCCCCAGCATTTT. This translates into CASSSQIGTVKLYSNQPQHF. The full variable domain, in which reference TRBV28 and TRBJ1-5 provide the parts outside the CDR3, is DVKVTQSSRYLVKRTGEKVFLECVQDMDHENMFWYRQDPGLGLRLIYFSYDVKMKEKGDIPEGYSVSREKKERFSLILESASTNQTSMYLCASSSQIGTVKLYSNQPQHFGDGTRLSIL.

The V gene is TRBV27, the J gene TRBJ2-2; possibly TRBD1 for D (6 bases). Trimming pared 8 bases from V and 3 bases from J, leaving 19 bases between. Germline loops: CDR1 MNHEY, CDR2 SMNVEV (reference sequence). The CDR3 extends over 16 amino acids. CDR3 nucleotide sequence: TGTGCCAGCGCAACAAAGGGGGATAGTTACACCGGGGAGCTGTTTTTT. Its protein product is CASATKGDSYTGELFF.

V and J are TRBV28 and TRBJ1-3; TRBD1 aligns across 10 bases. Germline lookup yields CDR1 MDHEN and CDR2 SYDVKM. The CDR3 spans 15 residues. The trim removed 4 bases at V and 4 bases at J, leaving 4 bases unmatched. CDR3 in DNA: TGTGCCAGCAGTTCGACAGGGGGCTTCGGAAACACCATATATTTT. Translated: CASSSTGGFGNTIYF. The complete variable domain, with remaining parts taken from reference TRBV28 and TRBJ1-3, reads DVKVTQSSRYLVKRTGEKVFLECVQDMDHENMFWYRQDPGLGLRLIYFSYDVKMKEKGDIPEGYSVSREKKERFSLILESASTNQTSMYLCASSSTGGFGNTIYFGEGSWLTVV.

The CDR3: CASRRTEETQYF. CDR3 coding DNA: TGTGCCAGCAGACGGACAGAAGAGACCCAGTACTTC. The chain employs TRBV7-9 and TRBJ2-5, with a tentative D call TRBD1 (6 bases). Germline V gene sequence: CDR1 SEHNR, CDR2 FQNEAQ (reference sequence). Deletions cut 6 bases from V and 3 bases from J, with 8 bases between. The CDR3 runs to 12 residues. Variable domain in full (rest from reference TRBV7-9 and TRBJ2-5): DTGVSQNPRHKITKRGQNVTFRCDPISEHNRLYWYRQTLGQGPEFLTYFQNEAQLEKSRLLSDRFSAERPKGSFSTLEIQRTEQGDSAMYLCASRRTEETQYFGPGTRLLVL.

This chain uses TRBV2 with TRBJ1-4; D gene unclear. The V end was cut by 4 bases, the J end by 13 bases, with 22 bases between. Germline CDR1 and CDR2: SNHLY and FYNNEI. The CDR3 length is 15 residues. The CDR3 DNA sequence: TGTGCCAGCAGTGGCGACCAGGCGTACTGGCGAATACTGTTTTTT. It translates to CASSGDQAYWRILFF.

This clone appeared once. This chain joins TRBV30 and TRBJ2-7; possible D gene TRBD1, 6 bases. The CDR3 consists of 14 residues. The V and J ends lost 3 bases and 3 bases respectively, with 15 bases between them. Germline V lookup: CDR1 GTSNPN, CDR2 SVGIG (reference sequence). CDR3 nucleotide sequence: TGTGCCTGGAGCGATTGGACAGCCTACTACGAGCAGTACTTC. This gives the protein CAWSDWTAYYEQYF.

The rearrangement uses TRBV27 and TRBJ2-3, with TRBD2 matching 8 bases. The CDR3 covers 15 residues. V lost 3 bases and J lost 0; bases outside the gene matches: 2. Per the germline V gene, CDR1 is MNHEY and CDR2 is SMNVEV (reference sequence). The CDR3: CASSFSGMSTDTQYF. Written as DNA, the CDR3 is TGTGCCAGCAGTTTTAGCGGGATGAGCACAGATACGCAGTATTTT.

DNA for the CDR3: TGTGCCAGCAGTCCCCGCCAAGTCCCAGGGGGCGAGCAGTACTTC. Translated, it gives CASSPRQVPGGEQYF. V is TRBV6-5 and J is TRBJ2-7; 7 bases align to TRBD1. Germline lookup yields CDR1 MNHEY and CDR2 SVGAGI. V trimming: 5 bases; J trimming: 6 bases; junction bases outside the gene matches: 13. The CDR3 consists of 15 residues.

The CDR3 loop is CAWSNSMNTEAFF. The CDR3 region has the DNA TGTGCCTGGAGCAACAGCATGAACACTGAAGCTTTCTTT. J is TRBJ1-1 and V is TRBV30; no firm D call. CDR3 size: 13 residues. The germline CDR1 and CDR2 sequences are GTSNPN and SVGIG (reference sequence). V gave up 3 bases and J gave up 0 bases, with 8 bases separating them.

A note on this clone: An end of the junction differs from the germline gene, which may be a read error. For the CDR3, the DNA is TGTGCTAGCAGCATCGGAGTTTCCTACAATGAGCAGTTCTTC. It specifies CASSIGVSYNEQFF. The chain couples TRBV7-7 to TRBJ2-1; unclear D gene. CDR1 and CDR2 (germline): SSHAT, FNYEAQ (reference sequence). The CDR3 contains 14 residues.

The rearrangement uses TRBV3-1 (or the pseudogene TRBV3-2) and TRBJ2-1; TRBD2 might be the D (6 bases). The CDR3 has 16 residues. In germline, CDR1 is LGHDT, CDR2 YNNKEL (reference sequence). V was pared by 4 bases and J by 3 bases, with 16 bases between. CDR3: CASSPLAPSLYNEQFF. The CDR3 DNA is TGTGCCAGCAGCCCTCTAGCGCCTAGCCTCTACAATGAGCAGTTCTTC.

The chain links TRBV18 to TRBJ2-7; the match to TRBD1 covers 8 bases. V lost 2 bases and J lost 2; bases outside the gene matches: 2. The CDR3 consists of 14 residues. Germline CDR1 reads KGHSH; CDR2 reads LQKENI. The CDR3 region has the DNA TGTGCCAGCTCACCATCGGGACAGGCCTACGAGCAGTACTTC. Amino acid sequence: CASSPSGQAYEQYF.

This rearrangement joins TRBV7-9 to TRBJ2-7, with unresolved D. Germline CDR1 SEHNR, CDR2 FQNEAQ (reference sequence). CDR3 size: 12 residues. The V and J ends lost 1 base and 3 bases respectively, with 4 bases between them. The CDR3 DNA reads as TGTGCCAGCAGCTTAGTCGGCTACGAGCAGTACTTC. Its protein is CASSLVGYEQYF. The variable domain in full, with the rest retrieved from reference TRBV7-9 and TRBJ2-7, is DTGVSQNPRHKITKRGQNVTFRCDPISEHNRLYWYRQTLGQGPEFLTYFQNEAQLEKSRLLSDRFSAERPKGSFSTLEIQRTEQGDSAMYLCASSLVGYEQYFGPGTRLTVT.

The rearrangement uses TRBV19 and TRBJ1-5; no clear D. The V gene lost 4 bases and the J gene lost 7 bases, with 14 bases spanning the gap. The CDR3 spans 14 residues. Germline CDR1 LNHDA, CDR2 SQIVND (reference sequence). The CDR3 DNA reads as TGTGCCAGTAGTACCAACTCCGGGGAGCAGCCCCAGCATTTT. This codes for CASSTNSGEQPQHF.

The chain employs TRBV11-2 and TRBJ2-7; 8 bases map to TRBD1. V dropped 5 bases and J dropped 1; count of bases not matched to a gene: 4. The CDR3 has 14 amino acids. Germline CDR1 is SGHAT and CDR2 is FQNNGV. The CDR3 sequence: CASSPGTGSYEQYF. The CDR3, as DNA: TGTGCCAGCAGCCCGGGGACAGGATCCTACGAGCAGTACTTC.

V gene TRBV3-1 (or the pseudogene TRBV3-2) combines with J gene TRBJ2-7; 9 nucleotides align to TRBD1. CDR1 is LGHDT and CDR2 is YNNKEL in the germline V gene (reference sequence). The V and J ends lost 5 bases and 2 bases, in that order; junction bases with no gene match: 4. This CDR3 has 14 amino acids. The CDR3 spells CASSKDRGTYEQYF. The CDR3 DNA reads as TGTGCCAGCAGCAAGGACAGGGGAACCTACGAGCAGTACTTC.

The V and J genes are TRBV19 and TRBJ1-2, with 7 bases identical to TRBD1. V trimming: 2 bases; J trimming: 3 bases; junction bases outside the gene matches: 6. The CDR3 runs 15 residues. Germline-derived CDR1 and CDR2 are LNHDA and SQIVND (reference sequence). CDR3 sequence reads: CASSIQGDRDYGYTF. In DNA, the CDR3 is TGTGCCAGTAGTATACAGGGGGACAGAGACTATGGCTACACCTTC.

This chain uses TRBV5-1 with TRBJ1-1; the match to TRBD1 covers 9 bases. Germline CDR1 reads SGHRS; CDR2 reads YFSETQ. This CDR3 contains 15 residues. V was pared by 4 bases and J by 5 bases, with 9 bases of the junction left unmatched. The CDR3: CASSVPGQGWTEAFF. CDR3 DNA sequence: TGCGCCAGCAGCGTGCCGGGACAGGGTTGGACTGAAGCTTTCTTT.

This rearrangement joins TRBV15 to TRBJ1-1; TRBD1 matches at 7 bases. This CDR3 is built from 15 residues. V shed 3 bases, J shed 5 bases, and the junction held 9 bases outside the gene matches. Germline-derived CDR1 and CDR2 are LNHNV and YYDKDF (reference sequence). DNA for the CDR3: TGTGCCACCAGCAGGCGACAGGGACCGGGGACTGAAGCTTTCTTT. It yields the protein CATSRRQGPGTEAFF.

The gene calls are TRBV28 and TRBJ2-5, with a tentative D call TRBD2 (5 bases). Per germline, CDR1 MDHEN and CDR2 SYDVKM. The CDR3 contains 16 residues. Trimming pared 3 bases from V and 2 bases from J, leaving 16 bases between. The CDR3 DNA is TGTGCCAGCAGTTTTCCACCGGGCGGAGGACAAGAGACCCAGTACTTC. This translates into CASSFPPGGGQETQYF.

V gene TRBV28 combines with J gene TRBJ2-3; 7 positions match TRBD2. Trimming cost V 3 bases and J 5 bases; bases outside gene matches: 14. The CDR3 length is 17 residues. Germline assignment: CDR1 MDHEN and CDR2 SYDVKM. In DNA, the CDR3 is TGTGCCAGCAGTTTGCGAATACCGCGGGAGCTGATAGATACGCAGTATTTT. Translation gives CASSLRIPRELIDTQYF. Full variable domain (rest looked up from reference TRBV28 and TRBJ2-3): DVKVTQSSRYLVKRTGEKVFLECVQDMDHENMFWYRQDPGLGLRLIYFSYDVKMKEKGDIPEGYSVSREKKERFSLILESASTNQTSMYLCASSLRIPRELIDTQYFGPGTRLTVL.

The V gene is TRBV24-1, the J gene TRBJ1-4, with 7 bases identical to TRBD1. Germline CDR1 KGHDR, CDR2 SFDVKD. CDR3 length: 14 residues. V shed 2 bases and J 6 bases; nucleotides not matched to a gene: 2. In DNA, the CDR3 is TGTGCCACCAGTGATTCCGGGACAGATGAAAAACTGTTTTTT. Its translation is CATSDSGTDEKLFF.

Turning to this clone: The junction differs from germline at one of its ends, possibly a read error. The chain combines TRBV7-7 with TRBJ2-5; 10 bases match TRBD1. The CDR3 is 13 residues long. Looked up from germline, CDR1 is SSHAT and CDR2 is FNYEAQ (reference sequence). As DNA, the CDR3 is TGTGCTAGCAGCAGGGACAGGGGAGAGACCCAGTACTTC. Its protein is CASSRDRGETQYF.

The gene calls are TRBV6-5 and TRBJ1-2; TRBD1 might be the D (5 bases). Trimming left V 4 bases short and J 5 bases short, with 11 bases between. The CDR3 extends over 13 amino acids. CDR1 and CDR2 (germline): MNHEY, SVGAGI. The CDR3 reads CASSSAGTYGYTF. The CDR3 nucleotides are TGTGCCAGCAGTTCCGCAGGGACTTATGGCTACACCTTC.

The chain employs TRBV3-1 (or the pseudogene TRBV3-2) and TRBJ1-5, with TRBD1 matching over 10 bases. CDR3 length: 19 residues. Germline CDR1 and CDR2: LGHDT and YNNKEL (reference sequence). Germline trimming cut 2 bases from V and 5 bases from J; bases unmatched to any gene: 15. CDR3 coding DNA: TGTGCCAGCAGCCAAAGAGATCCTGTGGGACAGGGGATCGATCAGCCCCAGCATTTT. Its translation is CASSQRDPVGQGIDQPQHF.

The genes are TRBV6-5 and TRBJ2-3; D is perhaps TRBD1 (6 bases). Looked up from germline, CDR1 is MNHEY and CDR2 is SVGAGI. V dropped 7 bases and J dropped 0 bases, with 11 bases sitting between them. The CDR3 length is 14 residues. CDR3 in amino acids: CASTPGASTDTQYF. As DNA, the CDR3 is TGTGCCAGCACCCCAGGGGCGAGCACAGATACGCAGTATTTT.

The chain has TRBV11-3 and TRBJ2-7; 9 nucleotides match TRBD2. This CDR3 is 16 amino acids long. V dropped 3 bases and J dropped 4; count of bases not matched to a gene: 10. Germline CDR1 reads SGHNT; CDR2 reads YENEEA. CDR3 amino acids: CASSFSGPSGTYEQYF. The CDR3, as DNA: TGTGCCAGCAGCTTCAGCGGGCCTAGCGGGACGTACGAGCAGTACTTC.

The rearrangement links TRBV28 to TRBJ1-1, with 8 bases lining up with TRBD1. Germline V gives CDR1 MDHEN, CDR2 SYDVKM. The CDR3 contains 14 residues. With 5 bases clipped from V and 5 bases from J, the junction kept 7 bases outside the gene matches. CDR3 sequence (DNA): TGTGCCAGCAGTGGTTCAGGGGGCCGAACTGAAGCTTTCTTT. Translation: CASSGSGGRTEAFF.

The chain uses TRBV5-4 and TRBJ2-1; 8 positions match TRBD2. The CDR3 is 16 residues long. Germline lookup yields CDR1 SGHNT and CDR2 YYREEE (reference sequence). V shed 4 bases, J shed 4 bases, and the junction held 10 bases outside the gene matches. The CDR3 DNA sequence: TGTGCCAGCAGCGGAAAAAGCGGGAGTGGTTACAATGAGCAGTTCTTC. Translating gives CASSGKSGSGYNEQFF. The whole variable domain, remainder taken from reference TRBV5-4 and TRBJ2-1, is ETGVTQSPTHLIKTRGQQVTLRCSSQSGHNTVSWYQQALGQGPQFIFQYYREEENGRGNFPPRFSGLQFPNYSSELNVNALELDDSALYLCASSGKSGSGYNEQFFGPGTRLTVL.